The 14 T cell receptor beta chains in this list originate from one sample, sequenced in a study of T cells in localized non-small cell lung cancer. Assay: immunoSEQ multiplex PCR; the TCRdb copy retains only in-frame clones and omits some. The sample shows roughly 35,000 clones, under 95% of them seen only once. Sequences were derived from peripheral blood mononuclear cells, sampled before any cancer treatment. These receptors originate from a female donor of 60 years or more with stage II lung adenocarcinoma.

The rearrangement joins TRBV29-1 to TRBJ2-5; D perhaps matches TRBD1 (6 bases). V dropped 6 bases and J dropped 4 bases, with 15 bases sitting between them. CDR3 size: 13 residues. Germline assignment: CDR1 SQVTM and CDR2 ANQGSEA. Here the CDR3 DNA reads TGCAGCGTCCTCAGGGGAAGGGGAGAGACCCAGTACTTC. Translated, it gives CSVLRGRGETQYF. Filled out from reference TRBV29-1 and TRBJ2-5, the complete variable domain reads SAVISQKPSRDICQRGTSLTIQCQVDSQVTMMFWYRQQPGQSLTLIATANQGSEATYESGFVIDKFPISRPNLTFSTLTVSNMSPEDSSIYLCSVLRGRGETQYFGPGTRLLVL.

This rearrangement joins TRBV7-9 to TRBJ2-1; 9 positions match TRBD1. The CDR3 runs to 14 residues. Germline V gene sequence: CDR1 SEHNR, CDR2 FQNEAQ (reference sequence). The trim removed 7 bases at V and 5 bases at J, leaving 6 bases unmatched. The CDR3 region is CASTRGQGDNEQFF. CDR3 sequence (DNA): TGTGCCAGCACCCGGGGACAGGGCGACAATGAGCAGTTCTTC.

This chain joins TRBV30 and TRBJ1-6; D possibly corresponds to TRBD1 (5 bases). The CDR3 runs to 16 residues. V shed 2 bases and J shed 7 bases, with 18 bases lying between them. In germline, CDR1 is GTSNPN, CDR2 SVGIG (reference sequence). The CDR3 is CAWSWGKQARNSPLHF. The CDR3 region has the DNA TGTGCCTGGAGTTGGGGGAAACAGGCCAGGAATTCACCCCTCCACTTT.

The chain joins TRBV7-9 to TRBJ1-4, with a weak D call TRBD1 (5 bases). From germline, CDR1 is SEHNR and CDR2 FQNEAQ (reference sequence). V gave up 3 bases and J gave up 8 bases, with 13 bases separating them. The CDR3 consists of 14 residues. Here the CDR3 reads CASSLGPLGEKLFF. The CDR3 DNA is TGTGCCAGCAGCTTGGGGCCGTTGGGGGAAAAACTGTTTTTT.

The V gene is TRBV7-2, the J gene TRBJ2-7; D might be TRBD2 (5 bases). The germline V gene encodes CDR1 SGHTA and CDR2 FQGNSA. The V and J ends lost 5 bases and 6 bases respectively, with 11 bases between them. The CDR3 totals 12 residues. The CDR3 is CASSRRGLEQYF. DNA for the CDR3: TGTGCCAGCAGCCGACGAGGGCTCGAGCAGTACTTC. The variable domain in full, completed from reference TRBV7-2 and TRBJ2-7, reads GAGVSQSPSNKVTEKGKDVELRCDPISGHTALYWYRQSLGQGLEFLIYFQGNSAPDKSGLPSDRFSAERTGGSVSTLTIQRTQQEDSAVYLCASSRRGLEQYFGPGTRLTVT.

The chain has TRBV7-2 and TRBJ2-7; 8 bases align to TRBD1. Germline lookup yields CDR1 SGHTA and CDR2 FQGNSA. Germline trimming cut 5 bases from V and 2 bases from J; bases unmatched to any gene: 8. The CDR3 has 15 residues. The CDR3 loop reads CASSQTGTGTYEQYF. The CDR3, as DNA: TGTGCCAGCAGCCAAACCGGGACAGGTACCTACGAGCAGTACTTC.

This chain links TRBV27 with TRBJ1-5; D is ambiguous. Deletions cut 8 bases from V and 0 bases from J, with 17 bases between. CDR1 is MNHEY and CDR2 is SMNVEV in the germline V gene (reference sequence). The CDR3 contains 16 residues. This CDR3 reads CASRRGFESSNQPQHF. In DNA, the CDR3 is TGTGCCAGCCGGCGGGGTTTCGAGTCTAGCAATCAGCCCCAGCATTTT.

The CDR3 protein is CSGKGGVLGDGYTF. The DNA for the CDR3 is TGCAGCGGGAAAGGGGGGGTATTAGGCGATGGCTACACCTTC. The gene calls are TRBV29-1 and TRBJ1-2; D possibly corresponds to TRBD1 (6 bases). V was trimmed by 7 bases and J by 6 bases, leaving 21 bases between them. CDR1 SQVTM and CDR2 ANQGSEA come from the germline V gene. The CDR3 has 14 amino acids.

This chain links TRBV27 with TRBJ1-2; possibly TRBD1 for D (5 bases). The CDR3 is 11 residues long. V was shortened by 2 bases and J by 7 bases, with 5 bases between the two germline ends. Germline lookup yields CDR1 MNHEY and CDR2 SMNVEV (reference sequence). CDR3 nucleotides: TGTGCCAGCAGTTTAAGGGGTGGCTACACCTTC. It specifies CASSLRGGYTF.

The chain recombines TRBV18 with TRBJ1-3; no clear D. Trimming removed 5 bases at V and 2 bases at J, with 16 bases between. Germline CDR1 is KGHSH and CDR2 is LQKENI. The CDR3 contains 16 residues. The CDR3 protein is CASSNNNPGAGNTIYF. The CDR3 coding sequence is TGTGCCAGCTCAAATAACAATCCTGGGGCTGGAAACACCATATATTTT.

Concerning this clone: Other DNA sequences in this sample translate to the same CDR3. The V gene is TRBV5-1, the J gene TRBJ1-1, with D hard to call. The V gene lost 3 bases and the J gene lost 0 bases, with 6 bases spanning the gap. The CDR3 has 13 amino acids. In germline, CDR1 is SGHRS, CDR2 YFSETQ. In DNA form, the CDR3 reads TGCGCCAGCAGCTCCGCGGTGAACACTGAAGCTTTCTTT. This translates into CASSSAVNTEAFF.

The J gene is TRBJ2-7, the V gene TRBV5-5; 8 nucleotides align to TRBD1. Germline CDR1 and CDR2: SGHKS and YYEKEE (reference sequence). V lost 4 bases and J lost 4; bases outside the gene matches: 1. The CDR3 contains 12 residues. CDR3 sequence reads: CASSQGAYEQYF. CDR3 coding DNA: TGTGCCAGCAGCCAGGGGGCTTACGAGCAGTACTTC.

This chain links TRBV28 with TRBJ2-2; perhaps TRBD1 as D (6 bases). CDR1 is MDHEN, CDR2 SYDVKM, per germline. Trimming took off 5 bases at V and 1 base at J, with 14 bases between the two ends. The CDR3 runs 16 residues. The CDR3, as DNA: TGTGCCAGCAGTGCCATTACGACAGGGAACACCGGGGAGCTGTTTTTT. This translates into CASSAITTGNTGELFF.

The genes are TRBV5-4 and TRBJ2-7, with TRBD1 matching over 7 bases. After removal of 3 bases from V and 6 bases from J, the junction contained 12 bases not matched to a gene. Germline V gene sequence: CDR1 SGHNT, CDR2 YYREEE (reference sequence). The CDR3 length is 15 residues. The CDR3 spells CASSSRGGADGEQYF. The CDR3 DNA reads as TGTGCCAGCAGCTCGCGAGGGGGCGCCGACGGCGAGCAGTACTTC. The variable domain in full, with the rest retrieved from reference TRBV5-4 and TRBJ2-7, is ETGVTQSPTHLIKTRGQQVTLRCSSQSGHNTVSWYQQALGQGPQFIFQYYREEENGRGNFPPRFSGLQFPNYSSELNVNALELDDSALYLCASSSRGGADGEQYFGPGTRLTVT.